These 32 T cell receptor beta chains share one sample of origin, sequenced in a study of T cells in Graves' hyperthyroidism and ophthalmopathy. From RNA transcripts, TCR beta CDR3 regions were amplified. Researchers ran a first-round RT-PCR on the TCR CDR3 using the HTBI primer set. TCRdb analysed the multiplex PCR reads with MiXCR anew, one entry per CDR3 protein. Of roughly 580,000 distinct CDR3 sequences in the sample, roughly 14% were seen once. The sequencing sample was made of blood. The receptor set was obtained from a woman aged 25 to 39 with Graves' hyperthyroidism that later progressed to Graves' ophthalmopathy.

This clonotype was found many times. This chain connects TRBV27 to TRBJ1-3; D perhaps matches TRBD1 (5 bases). V was pared by 6 bases and J by 1 base, with 13 bases between. Germline CDR1 MNHEY, CDR2 SMNVEV (reference sequence). This CDR3 is 15 amino acids long. For the CDR3, the DNA is TGTGCCAGCAGCCAAGGGGTTCGGTCTGGAAACACCATATATTTT. As protein: CASSQGVRSGNTIYF.

This clonotype has a count of ten or more. The chain employs TRBV11-2 and TRBJ2-1; D possibly matches TRBD1 or TRBD2 (5 bases each). Germline-derived CDR1 and CDR2 are SGHAT and FQNNGV. CDR3 length: 14 amino acids. Trimming cost V 5 bases and J 10 bases, with 18 bases left between them. CDR3: CASSKGTSGQEQFF. The DNA for the CDR3 is TGTGCCAGCAGCAAAGGGACCTCAGGGCAGGAGCAGTTCTTC.

The chain recombines TRBV20-1 with TRBJ2-7; 11 bases agree with TRBD2. J gave up 2 bases and V 1 base, and 4 bases lay outside the gene matches. Germline V CDR1 and CDR2: DFQATT, SNEGSKA (reference sequence). This CDR3 is 15 amino acids long. The CDR3 loop is CSARVVAGGPYEQYF. The CDR3 DNA is TGCAGTGCTAGAGTCGTAGCGGGAGGGCCCTACGAGCAGTACTTC.

This clonotype was seen more than once but under ten times. This rearrangement joins TRBV5-1 to TRBJ2-1; 7 bases match TRBD2. Germline trimming cut 3 bases from V and 6 bases from J; bases unmatched to any gene: 9. This CDR3 has 15 amino acids. Germline V gene lookup returns CDR1 SGHRS and CDR2 YFSETQ. Here the CDR3 DNA reads TGCGCCAGCAGCTCTTATAGCGGGCCTGCCAATGAGCAGTTCTTC. Encoded protein: CASSSYSGPANEQFF.

The chain couples TRBV2 to TRBJ2-2; 10 bases match TRBD1. The CDR3 length is 15 residues. Germline trimming cut 6 bases from V and 4 bases from J; bases unmatched to any gene: 5. From germline, CDR1 is SNHLY and CDR2 FYNNEI. CDR3 in DNA: TGTGCCAGCAGCGTCGACAGGGGGCGCACCGGGGAGCTGTTTTTT. Its translation: CASSVDRGRTGELFF. Using reference TRBV2 and TRBJ2-2 for the parts outside the CDR3, the full variable domain is EPEVTQTPSHQVTQMGQEVILRCVPISNHLYFYWYRQILGQKVEFLVSFYNNEISEKSEIFDDQFSVERPDGSNFTLKIRSTKLEDSAMYFCASSVDRGRTGELFFGEGSRLTVL.

This clonotype appeared many times. This chain connects TRBV28 to TRBJ2-7; possibly TRBD1 for D (6 bases). The CDR3 consists of 13 residues. Trimming took 7 bases from V and 0 from J, leaving 10 bases between them. Germline CDR1 is MDHEN and CDR2 is SYDVKM. The CDR3 sequence: CASNRDISYEQYF. The CDR3 bases are TGTGCCAGCAACCGGGACATCTCCTACGAGCAGTACTTC.

This clonotype was detected ten times or more. This rearrangement joins TRBV14 to TRBJ2-1; 9 positions match TRBD2. V lost 3 bases and J lost 5; bases outside the gene matches: 11. This CDR3 is 17 amino acids long. Germline V gives CDR1 SGHDN, CDR2 FVKESK. CDR3 DNA: TGTGCCAGCAGCCAGAGGTTAGCGGGAGAATGGAACAATGAGCAGTTCTTC. Its protein is CASSQRLAGEWNNEQFF.

This clonotype was seen ten or more times. The CDR3 here is CASSSWGLQETQYF. CDR3 bases: TGTGCCAGCAGCTCCTGGGGACTGCAAGAGACCCAGTACTTC. This chain connects TRBV6-1 to TRBJ2-5, with D maybe TRBD2 (6 bases). Looked up from germline, CDR1 is MNHNS and CDR2 is SASEGT. The CDR3 has 14 residues. V lost 6 bases and J 2 bases, leaving 13 bases between the germline ends.

This clonotype has ten or more counts. The rearrangement links TRBV10-3 to TRBJ2-3, with 7 nucleotides matching TRBD1. V shed 8 bases and J 0 bases; nucleotides not matched to a gene: 2. CDR3 length: 13 amino acids. CDR1 and CDR2 (germline): ENHRY, SYGVKD. DNA of the CDR3: TGTGCCATCGGGACAGCAAGCACAGATACGCAGTATTTT. Protein: CAIGTASTDTQYF.

The DNA for the CDR3 is TGTGCCACAGCGACCTCCGACACAGATACGCAGTATTTT. Its translation: CATATSDTDTQYF. The rearrangement joins TRBV15 to TRBJ2-3; D call uncertain. In germline, CDR1 is LNHNV, CDR2 YYDKDF (reference sequence). The CDR3 covers 13 residues. The V gene lost 9 bases and the J gene lost 2 bases, with 12 bases spanning the gap. Supplemented by reference TRBV15 and TRBJ2-3, the full variable domain reads DAMVIQNPRYQVTQFGKPVTLSCSQTLNHNVMYWYQQKSSQAPKLLFHYYDKDFNNEADTPDNFQSRRPNTSFCFLDIRSPGLGDTAMYLCATATSDTDTQYFGPGTRLTVL.

This clonotype has a handful of counts. The CDR3 nucleotides are TGTGCCAGCAGCGGGGTAGGGGAGGAGGAGTATTTT. Translating gives CASSGVGEEEYF. The chain is built from TRBV6-1 and TRBJ2-3; TRBD2 is a possible D gene (6 bases). From germline, CDR1 is MNHNS and CDR2 SASEGT. V lost 6 bases, J lost 13 bases, and 17 bases lay in between. The CDR3 runs to 12 residues.

This clonotype was seen many times. The chain couples TRBV27 to TRBJ1-2; D remains ambiguous. The V gene lost 4 bases and the J gene lost 6 bases, with 12 bases spanning the gap. CDR1 MNHEY and CDR2 SMNVEV come from the germline V gene (reference sequence). The length of the CDR3 is 13 residues. DNA of the CDR3: TGTGCCAGCAGTTCGGGTCCCGCTCATGGCTACACCTTC. Translating it yields CASSSGPAHGYTF.

Regarding this clonotype: A read error may be the cause here, since a much bigger clone is one base away. This chain connects TRBV7-2 to TRBJ1-1; D not resolved. CDR1 is SGHTA, CDR2 FQGNSA, per germline. The ends were cut back, 5 bases at V and 3 bases at J, with 10 bases in the middle. There are 13 residues in the CDR3. CDR3 nucleotides: TGTGCCAGCAGCATAGGGTGGGACACTGAAGCTTTCTTT. Protein product: CASSIGWDTEAFF.

On this clonotype: The junction differs from germline at one of its ends, possibly a read error. The gene calls are TRBV19 and TRBJ2-3; 9 nucleotides match TRBD2. The CDR3 is 17 amino acids. The germline V gene encodes CDR1 LNHDA and CDR2 SQIVND (reference sequence). CDR3 residues: CASSIDRGRAATDAQYF. The CDR3 DNA is TGTGCCAGTAGTATAGATCGCGGGAGGGCCGCGACAGATGCGCAGTATTTT.

In this sample, this clonotype turned up a few times. The V call is TRBV3-1, the J call TRBJ1-2; a weak D match, TRBD1 (6 bases). CDR3 size: 13 residues. Trimming pared 4 bases from V and 6 bases from J, leaving 12 bases between. Germline V CDR1 and CDR2: LGHDT, YNNKEL (reference sequence). This CDR3 reads CASSRIRTDGYTF. CDR3 nucleotide sequence: TGTGCCAGCAGCCGGATTCGGACAGATGGCTACACCTTC.

The table lists this clonotype with many counts. The gene calls are TRBV14 and TRBJ1-2; 9 bases fit TRBD1. Germline lookup yields CDR1 SGHDN and CDR2 FVKESK. Unmatched junction bases numbered 10, after V lost 0 bases and J lost 8 bases. The CDR3 sequence is 16 residues long. CDR3 in amino acids: CASSQDSNRGRDGYTF. The CDR3 region has the DNA TGTGCCAGCAGCCAAGATAGTAACAGGGGGCGCGACGGCTACACCTTC.

Only a few counts were recorded for this clonotype. This chain links TRBV5-5 with TRBJ1-2, with D possibly matching TRBD1 (5 bases). The V end lost 4 bases, the J end lost 5 bases, and 15 bases lay between the germline ends. Germline-derived CDR1 and CDR2 are SGHKS and YYEKEE (reference sequence). The CDR3 runs to 14 residues. This CDR3 is CASSQNGHEYGYTF. The CDR3 region has the DNA TGTGCCAGCAGCCAGAATGGACACGAATATGGCTACACCTTC.

Remarks on this clonotype: An end of the junction differs from the germline gene, which may be a read error. This chain links TRBV19 with TRBJ2-1; a weak D match, TRBD2 (6 bases). The CDR3 is made up of 16 amino acids. The germline gives CDR1 LNHDA, CDR2 SQIVND (reference sequence). This CDR3 reads CASSHYLGSSYKEQFF. CDR3 bases: TGTGCCAGTAGCCACTACCTCGGGAGCTCCTACAAGGAGCAGTTCTTC. Looking up the rest from reference TRBV19 and TRBJ2-1 gives the full variable domain: DGGITQSPKYLFRKEGQNVTLSCEQNLNHDAMYWYRQDPGQGLRLIYYSQIVNDFQKGDIAEGYSVSREKKESFPLTVTSAQKNPTAFYLCASSHYLGSSYKEQFFGPGTRLTVL.

This clonotype was counted at least ten times. This sequence joins TRBV28 and TRBJ2-7; 9 positions match TRBD2. In germline, CDR1 is MDHEN, CDR2 SYDVKM. The CDR3 is 14 residues long. J gave up 2 bases and V 6 bases, and 5 bases lay outside the gene matches. This CDR3 is CASRPTSGPYEQYF. Written as DNA, the CDR3 is TGTGCCAGCAGACCGACTAGCGGCCCCTACGAGCAGTACTTC. The whole variable domain, filled in from reference TRBV28 and TRBJ2-7, reads DVKVTQSSRYLVKRTGEKVFLECVQDMDHENMFWYRQDPGLGLRLIYFSYDVKMKEKGDIPEGYSVSREKKERFSLILESASTNQTSMYLCASRPTSGPYEQYFGPGTRLTVT.

Concerning this clonotype: Mismatch with germline at one junction end may stem from a read error. This chain connects TRBV24-1 to TRBJ2-5; TRBD2 matches 7 bases. The CDR3 has 19 amino acids. Germline CDR1 KGHDR, CDR2 SFDVKD. Here the CDR3 DNA reads TGTGCCGCCAGTGATTTAGGCTGGGGAGGCCGGGGGGAAAAAGAGACCCAGTACTTC. Translation: CAASDLGWGGRGEKETQYF.

This clonotype appeared a few times. The chain combines TRBV20-1 with TRBJ1-4; TRBD1 agrees at 9 bases. CDR1 is DFQATT, CDR2 SNEGSKA, per germline (reference sequence). The CDR3 runs to 16 residues. V lost 3 bases, J lost 5 bases, and 10 bases stayed unmatched. The CDR3 reads CSASPTGGLSNEKLFF. The DNA of the CDR3 is TGCAGTGCTAGCCCGACAGGGGGATTATCGAATGAAAAACTGTTTTTT.

This clonotype occurred many times. This chain joins TRBV7-2 and TRBJ2-7, with D maybe TRBD2 (5 bases). This CDR3 contains 15 residues. The germline CDR1 and CDR2 sequences are SGHTA and FQGNSA. The ends were cut back, 4 bases at V and 4 bases at J, with 17 bases in the middle. The CDR3 protein is CASSSAPGGPYEQYF. CDR3 sequence (DNA): TGTGCCAGCAGCTCTGCCCCAGGAGGACCTTACGAGCAGTACTTC.

This clonotype was counted ten times or more. The V call is TRBV27, the J call TRBJ2-7; tentative D call: TRBD1 (5 bases). Germline CDR1 reads MNHEY; CDR2 reads SMNVEV (reference sequence). The CDR3 is 16 amino acids. Trimming shortened V by 4 bases and J by 0 bases, and 16 bases separated the two germline ends. CDR3 protein: CASSWGGADLSYEQYF. The CDR3 bases are TGTGCCAGCAGTTGGGGTGGGGCGGACCTCTCCTACGAGCAGTACTTC.

This clonotype was counted many times. This chain uses TRBV6-1 with TRBJ1-3; D remains ambiguous. Germline V gene data show CDR1 as MNHNS and CDR2 as SASEGT. V lost 7 bases to trimming and J lost 5 bases, with 18 bases between them. The CDR3 runs to 15 residues. The CDR3 loop reads CASTPEGSGRNTIYF. The DNA for the CDR3 is TGTGCCAGCACCCCCGAGGGATCGGGCCGAAACACCATATATTTT.

This clonotype has only a few counts. This chain connects TRBV7-9 to TRBJ2-3; either TRBD1 or TRBD2 may supply D (5 bases each). The V gene lost 3 bases and the J gene lost 8 bases, with 15 bases spanning the gap. The CDR3 loop spans 14 amino acids. In germline, CDR1 is SEHNR, CDR2 FQNEAQ (reference sequence). CDR3 DNA sequence: TGTGCCAGCAGCTTGCGCGAGACGAGGGGTACGCAGTATTTT. Translated, it gives CASSLRETRGTQYF.

This clonotype was seen many times. The CDR3: CASSLGWDRGSEQFF. DNA of the CDR3: TGTGCCAGCAGCTTAGGTTGGGACAGGGGTAGTGAGCAGTTCTTC. V gene TRBV7-9 combines with J gene TRBJ2-1; 10 nucleotides line up with TRBD1. This CDR3 is built from 15 residues. J was trimmed by 9 bases and V by 1 base; bases with no gene match: 6. Germline CDR1 and CDR2: SEHNR and FQNEAQ (reference sequence).

There are many counts of this clonotype. The CDR3: CASSLQGISNQPQHF. The CDR3 DNA is TGTGCCAGCAGCTTACAGGGGATTAGCAATCAGCCCCAGCATTTT. The chain has TRBV7-8 and TRBJ1-5; D is possibly TRBD1 (6 bases). This CDR3 comprises 15 residues. Germline lookup yields CDR1 SGHVS and CDR2 FQNEAQ. The V and J ends lost 2 bases and 0 bases respectively, with 8 bases between them.

The rearrangement uses TRBV19 and TRBJ2-2; the D gene is possibly TRBD2 (5 bases). V was clipped by 0 bases and J by 0 bases, with 11 bases between them. There are 17 residues in the CDR3. Germline loops: CDR1 LNHDA, CDR2 SQIVND (reference sequence). The CDR3 sequence is CASSIDRRASNTGELFF. The CDR3 DNA sequence: TGTGCCAGTAGTATAGATAGGCGGGCCTCGAACACCGGGGAGCTGTTTTTT.

This clonotype was recorded many times. The chain recombines TRBV27 with TRBJ1-6; D gene ambiguous. This CDR3 is 12 amino acids long. Trimming shortened V by 3 bases and J by 9 bases, and 6 bases separated the two germline ends. Germline V gives CDR1 MNHEY, CDR2 SMNVEV (reference sequence). DNA of the CDR3: TGTGCCAGCAGTTTCATCCCTTCACCCCTCCACTTT. This translates into CASSFIPSPLHF.

The table lists this clonotype with many counts. This chain joins TRBV19 and TRBJ2-7, with 10 bases that match TRBD2. Germline assignment: CDR1 LNHDA and CDR2 SQIVND (reference sequence). V shed 10 bases, J shed 3 bases, and the junction held 12 bases outside the gene matches. The CDR3 covers 15 residues. DNA of the CDR3: TGTGCCACTAGCGGGGGCGGAGCCCCGGGCTACGAGCAGTACTTC. Its translation is CATSGGGAPGYEQYF.

The chain combines TRBV5-1 with TRBJ1-4, with a weak D call TRBD1 (6 bases). V was cut by 4 bases and J by 0 bases, with 13 bases left in between. Germline loops: CDR1 SGHRS, CDR2 YFSETQ. This CDR3 region has 16 residues. The CDR3 DNA follows: TGCGCCAGCAGCCAAACAGGGAGAACAACTAATGAAAAACTGTTTTTT. This encodes CASSQTGRTTNEKLFF.

The V gene is TRBV27, the J gene TRBJ2-3, with TRBD2 identical over 7 bases. CDR1 is MNHEY and CDR2 is SMNVEV in the germline V gene (reference sequence). V lost 3 bases, J lost 0 bases, and 6 bases stayed unmatched. The CDR3 sequence is 16 residues long. CDR3 sequence reads: CASSFGSSGSTDTQYF. CDR3 sequence (DNA): TGTGCCAGCAGTTTTGGGTCTAGCGGAAGCACAGATACGCAGTATTTT.